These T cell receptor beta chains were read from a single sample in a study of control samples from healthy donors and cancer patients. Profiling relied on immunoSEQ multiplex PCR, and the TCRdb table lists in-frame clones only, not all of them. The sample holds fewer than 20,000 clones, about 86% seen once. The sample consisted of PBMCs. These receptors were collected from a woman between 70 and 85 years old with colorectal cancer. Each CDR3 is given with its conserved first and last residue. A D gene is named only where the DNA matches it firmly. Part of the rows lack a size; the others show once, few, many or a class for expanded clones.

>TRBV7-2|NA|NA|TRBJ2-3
CASSLLVWGATDTQYF
TGTGCCAGCAGCTTATTAGTATGGGGAGCCACAGATACGCAGTATTTT
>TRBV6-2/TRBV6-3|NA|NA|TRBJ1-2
CASSYATGNGYTF
TGTGCCAGCAGTTACGCAACAGGGAACGGCTACACCTTC
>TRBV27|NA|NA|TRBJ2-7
CASSRVPQGYEQYF
TGTGCCAGCAGCCGTGTTCCGCAGGGCTACGAGCAGTACTTC
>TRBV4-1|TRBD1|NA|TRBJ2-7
CASSQPLGQAPYEQYF
TGCGCCAGCAGCCAACCCCTCGGACAGGCCCCCTACGAGCAGTACTTC
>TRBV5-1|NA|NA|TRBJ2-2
CASSYLAATNTGELFF
TGCGCCAGCAGCTATCTTGCGGCAACGAACACCGGGGAGCTGTTTTTT
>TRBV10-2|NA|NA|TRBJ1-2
CASSEGGLTAGYTF
TGCGCCAGCAGTGAAGGCGGGTTGACGGCTGGCTACACCTTC
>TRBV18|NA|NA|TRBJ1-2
CASSPGQRYGGYTF
TGTGCCAGCTCACCCGGGCAGCGCTATGGTGGCTACACCTTC
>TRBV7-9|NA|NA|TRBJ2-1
CASSLRGHPGNEQFF
TGTGCCAGCAGCTTACGGGGCCACCCTGGCAATGAGCAGTTCTTC
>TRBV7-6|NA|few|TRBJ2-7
CASSPLVGEQYF
TGTGCCAGCAGCCCGTTGGTGGGCGAGCAGTACTTC
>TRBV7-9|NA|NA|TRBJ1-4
CASSPFASRGTTNEKLFF
TGTGCCAGCAGCCCATTTGCGAGCAGGGGAACAACTAATGAAAAACTGTTTTTT
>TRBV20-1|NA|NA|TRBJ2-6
CSASGGRSGANVLTF
TGCAGTGCTAGTGGAGGACGCTCTGGGGCCAACGTCCTGACTTTC
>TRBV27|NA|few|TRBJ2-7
CASSLLTAPYEQYF
TGTGCCAGCAGTTTATTAACGGCACCCTACGAGCAGTACTTC
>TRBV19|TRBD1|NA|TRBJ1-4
CASSRLEQGLFAATNEKLFF
TGTGCCAGTAGCCGCCTAGAACAGGGGCTATTCGCGGCAACTAATGAAAAACTGTTTTTT
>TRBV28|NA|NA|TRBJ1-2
CASSLGTTNYGYTF
TGTGCCAGCAGCTTGGGCACTACTAACTATGGCTACACCTTC